The TCR beta chain under discussion was sequenced for a study of PD-1 blockade in classical Hodgkin lymphoma. The V gene's germline CDR1 is MNHEY and CDR2 SMNVEV (reference sequence). J lost 2 bases, V lost 3 bases, and 4 bases had no gene match. This CDR3 region has 14 residues. Autologous stem cell transplantation was followed by relapse in every patient, and brentuximab vedotin exposure varied. Complete response, partial response or progressive disease were the best responses. Libraries were prepared by immunoSEQ multiplex PCR; TCRdb keeps only in-frame clonotypes and omits some of them. This sample yields more than 35,000 clones, of which over 65% are seen a single time; roughly 15% belongs to the top ten.

This TCR was recovered from a human donor with classical Hodgkin lymphoma. The sequencing here drew on peripheral blood mononuclear cells (PBMCs), taken before the second cycle of nivolumab. The rearrangement links TRBV27 to TRBJ2-7; 7 nucleotides line up with TRBD1. The CDR3 sequence is CASSFGTAPYEQYF. The DNA of the CDR3 is TGTGCCAGCAGTTTTGGGACAGCTCCCTACGAGCAGTACTTC.